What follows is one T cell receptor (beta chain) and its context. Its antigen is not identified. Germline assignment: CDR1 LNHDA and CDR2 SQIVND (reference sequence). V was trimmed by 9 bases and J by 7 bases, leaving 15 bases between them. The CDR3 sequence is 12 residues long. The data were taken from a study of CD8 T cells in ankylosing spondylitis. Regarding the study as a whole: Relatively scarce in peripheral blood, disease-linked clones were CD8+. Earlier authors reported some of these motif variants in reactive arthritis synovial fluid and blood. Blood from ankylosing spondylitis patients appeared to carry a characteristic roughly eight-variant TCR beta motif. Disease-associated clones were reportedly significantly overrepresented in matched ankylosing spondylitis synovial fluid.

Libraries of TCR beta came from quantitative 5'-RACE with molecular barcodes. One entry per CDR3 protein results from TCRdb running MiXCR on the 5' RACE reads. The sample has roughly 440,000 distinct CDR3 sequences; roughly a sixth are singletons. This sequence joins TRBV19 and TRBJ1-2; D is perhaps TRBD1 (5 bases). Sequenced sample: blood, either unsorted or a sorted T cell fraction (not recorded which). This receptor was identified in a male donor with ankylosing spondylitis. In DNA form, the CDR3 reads TGTGCCAGCAGACAGAGTCCCTCTGGCTACACCTTC. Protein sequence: CASRQSPSGYTF.